What follows are 6 T cell receptor beta chains derived from one specimen sequenced in a study of a mutant IDH1 vaccine in newly diagnosed glioma. Using immunoSEQ multiplex PCR, the repertoire was profiled, and TCRdb retains in-frame clones only, with some absent. The sample includes around 65,000 clones, roughly 80% of them seen just once. Time point here: week 47, end of study. With topical imiquimod, each dose of the vaccine consisted of 300 ug of mutant IDH1 20-mer peptide. Their recognized antigens are unknown. The material was PBMCs, obtained from a glioma patient whose treatment included an IDH1 peptide vaccine. The receptors stem from a man in his thirties or forties with glioma.

This CDR3 is CASSLGQGASSYTF. CDR3 bases: TGTGCCAGTAGCTTGGGACAGGGGGCGTCGAGCTACACCTTC. The chain uses TRBV19 and TRBJ1-2, with 12 bases aligning to TRBD1. V shed 6 bases, J shed 9 bases, and the junction held 8 bases outside the gene matches. CDR1 is LNHDA and CDR2 is SQIVND in the germline V gene (reference sequence). The CDR3 consists of 14 residues.

This clone was counted a single time. The V gene is TRBV2, the J gene TRBJ1-2; TRBD1 might be the D (6 bases). Germline V lookup: CDR1 SNHLY, CDR2 FYNNEI. The germline V and J ends were trimmed by 6 bases and 2 bases, with 16 bases remaining between them. The CDR3 has 15 residues. This chain's CDR3 is CASRAIGGGNYGYTF. The CDR3 coding sequence is TGTGCCAGCAGGGCGATCGGAGGGGGGAACTATGGCTACACCTTC.

This sequence joins TRBV5-1 and TRBJ1-1, with a tentative D call TRBD1 (5 bases). V dropped 2 bases and J dropped 13 bases, with 15 bases sitting between them. This CDR3 comprises 12 residues. Per germline, CDR1 SGHRS and CDR2 YFSETQ. The CDR3 reads CASSFDGHHVFF. The CDR3 coding sequence is TGCGCCAGCAGCTTTGACGGACATCACGTTTTCTTT.

The rearrangement joins TRBV27 to TRBJ2-1; D unresolved. The germline gives CDR1 MNHEY, CDR2 SMNVEV (reference sequence). The CDR3 extends over 12 amino acids. The V and J ends lost 10 bases and 8 bases respectively, with 15 bases between them. CDR3 in DNA: TGTGCCACTAGGAGCTACTCCCATGAGCAGTTCTTC. This translates into CATRSYSHEQFF.

J is TRBJ1-1 and V is TRBV7-9; D is unresolved. This CDR3 is 11 amino acids long. Per germline, CDR1 SEHNR and CDR2 FQNEAQ (reference sequence). CDR3 in amino acids: CASLWSGTAFF. The CDR3 nucleotides read TGTGCGAGCCTTTGGTCGGGCACGGCTTTCTTT.

The V gene is TRBV6-5, the J gene TRBJ2-3; the D call may be TRBD1 or TRBD2 (5 bases each). The V gene's germline CDR1 is MNHEY and CDR2 SVGAGI. This CDR3 contains 15 residues. The V and J ends lost 5 bases and 2 bases respectively, with 14 bases between them. The CDR3 nucleotides are TGTGCCAGCAGTCAAGTGGGGGATCCCACAGATACGCAGTATTTT. Protein sequence: CASSQVGDPTDTQYF.